Only one count was recorded for the clone carrying this T cell receptor beta chain. A read error may be the cause here, since a much bigger clone is one base away. Extraction of RNA together with DNA used roughly 20-33 mg of unsorted bulk tissue. This sample stems from a study of tumor-infiltrating lymphocytes in primary liver carcinoma. Using a constant-region primer together with ProtoScript II reverse transcriptase, TCR beta cDNA was made from roughly 500 ng of total RNA. ARM-PCR, slightly modified, supplied the TCR beta libraries through three nested multiplex PCR rounds. A C-beta reverse primer and TRBV1-TRBV30 forward primers served in each of the first two PCR rounds, at 10 cycles apiece. Each CDR3 protein gets one entry after TCRdb re-called the multiplex PCR reads with MiXCR. The sample has 45,000 to 55,000 distinct CDR3 sequences, 60% to 75% seen once. Germline values: CDR1 LGHNA, CDR2 YNFKEQ. The CDR3 loop spans 13 amino acids.

The rearrangement links TRBV4-2 to TRBJ2-1; tentatively, D is TRBD2 (6 bases). The specimen sequenced was liver tumor tissue from sampling region 2. Subset of the sample: tumor region T2, inferior pole. The TCR was taken from a man aged 35 to 55 with primary liver carcinoma and hepatitis B virus infection. The CDR3 sequence: CASRQDRGNGQFF. Here the CDR3 DNA reads TGTGCCAGCAGACAAGATCGGGGGAATGGGCAGTTCTTC.